This passage covers 25 T cell receptor beta chains from one sample sequenced in a study of spatial heterogeneity in lung cancer. One entry per CDR3 protein results from TCRdb running MiXCR on the 5' RACE reads. The sample records some 120,000 distinct CDR3 sequences, 9.5% to 15% being singletons. As for time point: blood at routine non-recurrence follow-up after resection. Whole RNA obtained from tumor, nontumor lung or frozen PBMC underwent sequencing without sorting. The source material was PBMCs, sampled at follow-up. These receptor sequences come from a male donor with early-stage non-small cell lung cancer.

The rearrangement links TRBV3-1 to TRBJ1-1; unclear D gene. The CDR3 spans 13 residues. Trimming took 6 bases from V and 2 from J, leaving 10 bases between them. In germline, CDR1 is LGHDT, CDR2 YNNKEL (reference sequence). The CDR3 sequence is CASRWTANTEAFF. CDR3 in DNA: TGTGCCAGCAGGTGGACCGCTAACACTGAAGCTTTCTTT.

The rearrangement joins TRBV28 to TRBJ2-1; TRBD1 aligns across 8 bases. V was clipped by 3 bases and J by 4 bases; unmatched bases: 11. CDR1 is MDHEN and CDR2 is SYDVKM in the germline V gene. CDR3 length: 17 residues. CDR3 amino acids: CASSFIWTGSIYNEQFF. For the CDR3, the DNA is TGTGCCAGCAGTTTCATCTGGACAGGGAGTATTTACAATGAGCAGTTCTTC.

This clonotype has only a few counts. The DNA of the CDR3 is TGTGCCAGCAGGCTGGAGGGCGAAAAACTGTTTTTT. Translating it yields CASRLEGEKLFF. The chain uses TRBV11-3 and TRBJ1-4, with D unclear. Between the trimmed V and J ends, which lost 6 bases and 8 bases, there was a span of 10 bases. Germline CDR1 reads SGHNT; CDR2 reads YENEEA. CDR3 length: 12 residues.

The CDR3 DNA follows: TGTGCCAGCAGTGAAACAGGGAGGCGCAGAACTTTCTTT. Encoded protein: CASSETGRRRTFF. This chain connects TRBV12-3 or TRBV12-4 to TRBJ1-1, with D tentatively TRBD1 (6 bases). This CDR3 has 13 amino acids. With 5 bases removed from V and 12 bases from J, the gap between germline ends came to 19 bases.

The J gene is TRBJ2-7, the V gene TRBV5-1, with D possibly being TRBD1 or TRBD2 (5 bases each). V gave up 4 bases and J gave up 4 bases, with 9 bases separating them. From germline, CDR1 is SGHRS and CDR2 YFSETQ. This CDR3 comprises 12 residues. DNA of the CDR3: TGCGCCAGCAGCGGGGACCTATACGAGCAGTACTTC. It specifies CASSGDLYEQYF.

In its sample, this clonotype was seen many times. V is TRBV4-2 and J is TRBJ1-5; D perhaps matches TRBD1 (5 bases). In germline, CDR1 is LGHNA, CDR2 YNFKEQ. Trimming left V 0 bases short and J 0 bases short, with 9 bases between. The CDR3 has 16 amino acids. CDR3 nucleotide sequence: TGTGCCAGCAGCCAAGAGGCAGGGTCTAGCAATCAGCCCCAGCATTTT. This translates into CASSQEAGSSNQPQHF.

As for this clonotype: A much larger clone sits a single nucleotide away, making a read error possible. The genes are TRBV15 and TRBJ2-3, with D uncertain. Germline lookup yields CDR1 LNHNV and CDR2 YYDKDF (reference sequence). V was trimmed by 0 bases and J by 4 bases, leaving 2 bases between them. The CDR3 length is 12 residues. The CDR3 here is CATSREADTQYF. DNA of the CDR3: TGTGCCACCAGCAGAGAGGCAGATACGCAGTATTTT.

This clonotype was counted ten times or more. The chain combines TRBV6-6 with TRBJ1-3; the match to TRBD1 covers 7 bases. The trim removed 8 bases at V and 2 bases at J, leaving 9 bases unmatched. This CDR3 has 15 residues. Germline CDR1 and CDR2: MNHNY and SVGAGI (reference sequence). In nucleotides, the CDR3 is TGTGCCAGCCGGGCGGAGGGGGCAGCTGGAAACACCATATATTTT. Translating gives CASRAEGAAGNTIYF.

This clonotype appeared a few times. The chain is built from TRBV5-5 and TRBJ1-2, with TRBD1 as a possible D gene (6 bases). With 0 bases removed from V and 2 bases from J, the gap between germline ends came to 11 bases. The CDR3 is made up of 15 amino acids. Germline CDR1 reads SGHKS; CDR2 reads YYEKEE (reference sequence). Written as DNA, the CDR3 is TGTGCCAGCAGCTTGGCGGGGGGCCACAACTATGGCTACACCTTC. Protein sequence: CASSLAGGHNYGYTF.

The chain combines TRBV12-3 or TRBV12-4 with TRBJ1-5, with 7 positions matching TRBD1. V trimming: 5 bases; J trimming: 2 bases; junction bases outside the gene matches: 6. The CDR3 has 15 amino acids. CDR3 bases: TGTGCCAGCAGTCCTATAACAGGGGGCAATCAGCCCCAGCATTTT. Amino acid sequence: CASSPITGGNQPQHF.

The CDR3 protein is CASRVLLGGDLRDLDTEAFF. The CDR3 DNA follows: TGTGCCAGCAGGGTGCTTTTAGGAGGAGACCTTCGTGATCTTGACACTGAAGCTTTCTTT. The chain uses TRBV12-3 or TRBV12-4 and TRBJ1-1; D gene ambiguous. The CDR3 runs to 20 residues. The germline V and J ends were trimmed by 6 bases and 3 bases, with 32 bases remaining between them.

The CDR3 here is CASMKTSGGRETQYF. Here the CDR3 DNA reads TGTGCCAGCATGAAGACTAGCGGGGGGCGAGAGACCCAGTACTTC. The V and J genes are TRBV5-4 and TRBJ2-5; 13 bases map to TRBD2. J was trimmed by 4 bases and V by 6 bases; bases with no gene match: 6. Germline CDR1 and CDR2: SGHNT and YYREEE (reference sequence). The CDR3 is made up of 15 amino acids.

This clonotype was counted a few times. The V gene is TRBV28, the J gene TRBJ2-7; 8 bases agree with TRBD1. The CDR3 is 15 amino acids. J was trimmed by 1 base and V by 6 bases; bases with no gene match: 8. Germline V CDR1 and CDR2: MDHEN, SYDVKM. The CDR3 region is CASRPTGDVSYEQYF. CDR3 sequence (DNA): TGTGCCAGCAGGCCGACAGGGGACGTTTCCTACGAGCAGTACTTC.

V gene TRBV7-3 combines with J gene TRBJ2-1; either TRBD1 or TRBD2 may fit D (5 bases each). The CDR3 contains 17 residues. V lost 3 bases, J lost 4 bases, and 19 bases lay in between. Germline V CDR1 and CDR2: SGHTA, FQGTGA. DNA for the CDR3: TGTGCCAGCAGCTTTGGGGATAGGGGACCCCAGTACAATGAGCAGTTCTTC. Protein: CASSFGDRGPQYNEQFF.

This clonotype appeared many times. This chain uses TRBV4-1 with TRBJ1-1, with TRBD1 as a possible D gene (6 bases). The CDR3 runs to 14 residues. The V gene lost 4 bases and the J gene lost 0 bases, with 9 bases spanning the gap. The V gene's germline CDR1 is MGHRA and CDR2 YSYEKL. For the CDR3, the DNA is TGCGCCAGCAGCCGGACAGCTTTGAACACTGAAGCTTTCTTT. Translation: CASSRTALNTEAFF.

This clonotype was seen ten or more times. V usage is TRBV28 and J usage is TRBJ1-5; the D is unclear. Germline loops: CDR1 MDHEN, CDR2 SYDVKM. The V end lost 3 bases, the J end lost 0 bases, and 3 bases lay between the germline ends. This CDR3 has 13 residues. This chain's CDR3 is CASSFTSNQPQHF. The CDR3 DNA is TGTGCCAGCAGTTTCACTAGCAATCAGCCCCAGCATTTT. Full variable domain (rest looked up from reference TRBV28 and TRBJ1-5): DVKVTQSSRYLVKRTGEKVFLECVQDMDHENMFWYRQDPGLGLRLIYFSYDVKMKEKGDIPEGYSVSREKKERFSLILESASTNQTSMYLCASSFTSNQPQHFGDGTRLSIL.

In this sample, this clonotype turned up a few times. The chain combines TRBV14 with TRBJ2-1; D call uncertain. CDR1 and CDR2 from the germline V gene are SGHDN and FVKESK. The CDR3 totals 14 residues. The ends were cut back, 4 bases at V and 1 base at J, with 8 bases in the middle. This chain's CDR3 is CASSRDVSYNEQFF. The CDR3 DNA reads TGTGCCAGCAGCCGAGACGTATCCTACAATGAGCAGTTCTTC.

CDR3 bases: TGCGCCAGCAGCCTATCATATCGGGGCAGGGGAGGCACAGATACGCAGTATTTT. Its protein product is CASSLSYRGRGGTDTQYF. The V call is TRBV4-1, the J call TRBJ2-3; D is perhaps TRBD1 (6 bases). V gave up 4 bases and J gave up 1 base, with 21 bases separating them. Germline V gene data show CDR1 as MGHRA and CDR2 as YSYEKL. This CDR3 spans 18 amino acids.

V is TRBV2 and J is TRBJ1-4; D may be TRBD1 (5 bases). There are 14 residues in the CDR3. Per germline, CDR1 SNHLY and CDR2 FYNNEI. V lost 7 bases and J lost 7, with 16 bases in between. CDR3 protein: CASNRRGGGEKLFF. For the CDR3, the DNA is TGTGCCAGCAACCGTCGGGGTGGGGGTGAAAAACTGTTTTTT.

This clonotype was detected many times. The chain links TRBV7-9 to TRBJ2-3; 9 positions agree with TRBD1. The CDR3 consists of 16 residues. The germline V gene encodes CDR1 SEHNR and CDR2 FQNEAQ (reference sequence). The V segment lost 5 bases and the J segment 4 bases; nucleotides outside the gene matches: 10. CDR3 nucleotide sequence: TGTGCCAGCAGCGGGGGACAGGGCATTGTGGCAGATACGCAGTATTTT. It specifies CASSGGQGIVADTQYF.

This clonotype was counted many times. J is TRBJ1-6 and V is TRBV10-3; D remains unclear. Per germline, CDR1 ENHRY and CDR2 SYGVKD. CDR3 length: 13 residues. The V end lost 7 bases, the J end lost 7 bases, and 11 bases lay between the germline ends. The chain's CDR3 is CAITQLLNSPLHF. CDR3 DNA: TGTGCCATCACACAGCTTCTAAATTCACCCCTCCACTTT.

The table lists this clonotype with many counts. The V call is TRBV20-1, the J call TRBJ2-7; D remains ambiguous. CDR1 DFQATT and CDR2 SNEGSKA come from the germline V gene (reference sequence). The CDR3 contains 12 residues. Trimming pared 6 bases from V and 3 bases from J, leaving 12 bases between. The DNA of the CDR3 is TGCAGTGCCTCGCAGAGCCTCTACGAGCAGTACTTC. As protein: CSASQSLYEQYF.

This clonotype occurred a few times. V usage is TRBV20-1 and J usage is TRBJ2-1; the D is unclear. CDR1 DFQATT and CDR2 SNEGSKA come from the germline V gene (reference sequence). The length of the CDR3 is 15 residues. The germline V and J ends were trimmed by 0 bases and 0 bases, with 9 bases remaining between them. The CDR3 loop reads CSARERRSSYNEQFF. The CDR3 coding sequence is TGCAGTGCTAGAGAGCGTAGAAGCTCCTACAATGAGCAGTTCTTC.

This clonotype occurred a few times. The CDR3 is CASLKGSTDTQYF. The DNA for the CDR3 is TGTGCCAGTTTAAAGGGGAGCACAGATACGCAGTATTTT. This rearrangement joins TRBV6-1 to TRBJ2-3; D perhaps matches TRBD1 (5 bases). The V end lost 9 bases, the J end lost 0 bases, and 10 bases lay between the germline ends. Germline CDR1 is MNHNS and CDR2 is SASEGT. This CDR3 has 13 amino acids.

The rearrangement links TRBV5-8 to TRBJ2-1; 16 bases are shared with TRBD2. The CDR3 sequence is 18 residues long. Germline lookup yields CDR1 SGHTS and CDR2 YDEGEE. The V and J ends lost 3 bases and 0 bases, in that order; junction bases with no gene match: 3. CDR3 nucleotides: TGTGCCAGCAGCTCGGGACTAGCGGGGGGGAGCTCCTACAATGAGCAGTTCTTC. Its protein is CASSSGLAGGSSYNEQFF.